This record covers a single T cell receptor (beta chain). Its antigen remains undetermined. No base quality values were provided; no much bigger clone lies one nucleotide off. This sample stems from a study of shared clonotypes between healthy human individuals (dated by TCRdb to the early 2020s). With respect to the entire study: Two women and a few men aged 18 to 49 years were included in the cohort. Libraries were prepared and TCR repertoires were sequenced by different laboratories using diverse techniques, in order to increase sequencing depth and limit assay-specific biases. To estimate repertoire size and how much clonotypes are shared between individuals, the study performed deep sequencing of blood TCR repertoires from roughly five healthy adults. For each donor, CD4 naive and CD4 memory were each given three plates, CD8 naive was given two plates, and CD8 memory was given one plate. Between about 0.8 and 9.5 billion PBMCs per donor were obtained by leukapheresis.

Study-wide findings and limitations: Across four donors, around 5.4% of naive CD4, approximately 3.5% of naive CD8, approximately 2.5% of memory CD4, and 0.3% to 0.45% of memory CD8 clonotypes were shared. Clonotypes shared by all four sorted-subset donors showed higher generation probabilities than non-shared clonotypes. Naive subsets generally had larger estimated clonotype richness than memory subsets. Sampling was limited to blood, and TCR repertoires in tissue likely differ from TCR repertoires in blood. The small number of donors limited the genetic and exposure-history diversity represented. Incomplete sequencing was indicated by rarefaction of sorted-subset datasets, despite the large sequencing depth. Pairwise subsampling led to the expectation that sequencing depth would affect the degree of clonotype sharing among donors.

Using the deep immunoSEQ assay, multiplex PCR amplified TCR CDR3 regions from genomic DNA. Genomic DNA extracted from each cell subset was distributed evenly over all wells of several immunoSEQ 96-well plates, and each plate served as one replicate. For sorted subsets, each replicate PCR was loaded with approximately 190 ng genomic DNA, equivalent to approximately 33,000 T cell genomes. Purified libraries were measured with a Qubit 3.0 fluorometer, size-checked on a Bioanalyzer 2100, and measured again with the KAPA Library Quantification kit. Every immunoSEQ 96-well plate was sequenced on a separate single-read 150-cycle Illumina NextSeq 550 flow cell. In the authors' own workflow: The immunoSEQ output contained only junctional sequences without quality scores, so filtering could not match that applied to full-length reads. Sequences were annotated with PyIR, a Python wrapper for IgBLAST v1.9, using IMGT germline references to assign V/J genes and CDR3. Reads with weak V/J assignments (E-value above 1e-6), missing CDR3, stop codons, out-of-frame junctions, or ambiguous translated residues were removed. V3J clonotypes were defined as sequences sharing an identical inferred V gene, J gene, and CDR3 amino acid sequence. The percentage overlap between two repertoires was calculated by dividing the number of shared unique clonotypes by the size of the smaller repertoire. Richness of each repertoire was evaluated using RTK rarefaction, the Chao1 estimator, and Recon v2.1 estimates of unobserved clonotypes. Generation probabilities for all TCRbeta clonotypes obtained by the gDNA method from a handful of donors were computed using OLGA. In its TCRdb copy, this immuneACCESS table keeps in-frame sequences only and misses some clones. Where compared with another copy, unresolved V genes explain less than half of these, and the others have no known cause. That table gives V, J and clone size, and the DNA gave D and trimming. The sample table shows around 560,000 clones, and approximately 96% are seen once. The top ten clones comprise over 0.09% of the sample.

CD8 naive samples consisted of CD45RO-negative cells that were positively selected for CCR7, yielding a CD45RA+CCR7+ population without TemRA cells. Donors were healthy HIV-negative adults with no recently reported acute infections or vaccinations. Only Caucasian adults living in Nashville, Tennessee, USA were represented among the donors. Blood was collected by leukapheresis, and PBMCs were isolated by Ficoll-Histopaque density gradient centrifugation and then cryopreserved in liquid nitrogen vapor phase. Analytical flow cytometry was used to check the purity and quantity of each magnetically sorted T cell population. Each sorted fraction had its genomic DNA isolated and then quantified by UV absorbance on a Nanodrop 2000c. V drops 1 base and J drops 1 base, leaving 8 bases in between. CDR1 and CDR2 were assigned from the germline V gene (reference sequence) as SEHNR and FQNEAQ. The CDR3 spans 14 residues, from the cysteine through the phenylalanine. Left in the record is the CDR3 DNA by itself, 42 bases read in frame from the first base.

This TCR was sampled from a woman younger than 45 in good health. Source material: naive CD8+ T cells sorted from blood. The label giving this sample's cell subset or site can be read as: CD45RA+CCR7+. The chain uses TRBV7-9 and TRBJ2-7; no D gene is confidently identified. DNA sequence: TGTGCCAGCAGCTTAGTAGACCTTTCCTACGAGCAGTACTTC. Its coded protein is CASSLVDLSYEQYF.